Each of the 30 T cell receptor beta chains below was sequenced from the same sample in a study of beta chain features in type 1 diabetes. Sequenced material consisted of expressed TCRB transcripts (all of the isolated RNA was reverse transcribed). Only in-frame clones appear in the TCRdb table, and some are missing; sequencing was by immunoSEQ multiplex PCR. Here the sample spans under 300,000 clones, 7.5% to 9.5% being singletons. Sequencing was performed on central memory CD4+ T cells from blood. The receptors derive from a young woman in good health.

The chain is built from TRBV5-1 and TRBJ2-1, with D maybe TRBD2 (5 bases). V was trimmed by 4 bases and J by 8 bases, leaving 22 bases between them. The CDR3 length is 16 residues. Germline-derived CDR1 and CDR2 are SGHRS and YFSETQ. The CDR3 region has the DNA TGCGCCAGCAGCGCCTTGAGGTGGGAGCGGTTCGATGAGCAGTTCTTC. This sequence encodes CASSALRWERFDEQFF.

This clone was recorded many times. CDR3 in amino acids: CASSLFDPNEQFF. The CDR3, as DNA: TGTGCCAGCAGTTTATTTGACCCCAATGAGCAGTTCTTC. The J gene is TRBJ2-1, the V gene TRBV28, with D unresolved. CDR1 and CDR2 (germline): MDHEN, SYDVKM. This CDR3 has 13 amino acids. Trimming pared 1 base from V and 6 bases from J, leaving 7 bases between.

This clone was counted ten times or more. V and J are TRBV5-8 and TRBJ1-6; a possible D gene is TRBD1 (5 bases). The CDR3 is 16 residues long. The germline CDR1 and CDR2 sequences are SGHTS and YDEGEE. V gave up 3 bases and J gave up 8 bases, with 18 bases separating them. The CDR3 sequence is CASSSRGHLVDSPLHF. The DNA of the CDR3 is TGTGCCAGCAGCTCCCGCGGACACCTTGTTGATTCACCCCTCCACTTT.

The rearrangement uses TRBV21-1 and TRBJ2-7; TRBD1, as called in the table, went unchecked against the DNA. TRBV21-1 is a pseudogene. The CDR3 is 17 residues long. The CDR3 sequence is CASSKNKGEIETYEQYF. The CDR3 nucleotides are TGTGCCAGCAGCAAAAACAAGGGGGAAATCGAGACCTACGAGCAGTACTTC.

This clone was counted a few times. The V call is TRBV4-1, the J call TRBJ2-2; the match to TRBD1 covers 8 bases. In germline, CDR1 is MGHRA, CDR2 YSYEKL. V shed 3 bases, J shed 7 bases, and the junction held 25 bases outside the gene matches. This CDR3 is 21 amino acids long. CDR3 in DNA: TGCGCCAGCAGCCAGGGAGTTGTACGGACAGGGACAAGGAATAGGGGCGGGGAGCTGTTTTTT. Amino acids: CASSQGVVRTGTRNRGGELFF.

This clone was picked up a small number of times. The chain combines TRBV6-1 with TRBJ2-7; 7 bases fit TRBD1. With V trimmed by 6 bases and J by 3 bases, 8 bases remained unmatched. The CDR3 has 14 amino acids. The germline V gene encodes CDR1 MNHNS and CDR2 SASEGT. CDR3 nucleotides: TGTGCCAGCAGCCTCCGACAGGGTGGCTACGAGCAGTACGTC. Translating it yields CASSLRQGGYEQYV.

This clone was seen more than once but under ten times. This chain connects TRBV4-2 to TRBJ1-2; a possible D gene is TRBD1 (5 bases). CDR1 is LGHNA and CDR2 is YNFKEQ in the germline V gene. Trimming pared 0 bases from V and 5 bases from J, leaving 13 bases between. CDR3 length equals 15 residues. CDR3: CASSQDAGVGYGYTF. The DNA of the CDR3 is TGTGCCAGCAGCCAAGATGCGGGGGTTGGGTATGGCTACACCTTC.

This clone came up a few times. The rearrangement uses TRBV27 and TRBJ2-5, with TRBD2 matching over 8 bases. The CDR3 has 13 amino acids. V was pared by 5 bases and J by 7 bases, with 6 bases of the junction left unmatched. Germline V gives CDR1 MNHEY, CDR2 SMNVEV (reference sequence). The CDR3 sequence: CASSPGGSGTQYF. The CDR3 DNA follows: TGTGCCAGCAGTCCGGGAGGGAGTGGGACCCAGTACTTC.

This clone appeared a few times. This chain joins TRBV4-3 and TRBJ2-7, with unresolved D. The length of the CDR3 is 15 residues. Trimming stripped 1 base from V and 3 bases from J, with 13 bases between. Germline V lookup: CDR1 LGHNA, CDR2 YSLEER. DNA for the CDR3: TGCGCCAGCAGCCAAGGGTACAGCGCAAGCTACGAGCAGTACTTC. Protein sequence: CASSQGYSASYEQYF.

This clone occurred a few times. The chain combines TRBV29-1 with TRBJ1-1, with a tentative D call TRBD1 (5 bases). CDR1 and CDR2 from the germline V gene are SQVTM and ANQGSEA. The CDR3 has 14 residues. Trimming stripped 1 base from V and 8 bases from J, with 17 bases between. CDR3 loop: CSVEVRGTVPEAFF. CDR3 nucleotides: TGCAGCGTTGAAGTAAGGGGAACAGTTCCAGAAGCTTTCTTT.

The chain links TRBV13 to TRBJ1-1; D not certain. The CDR3 is made up of 15 amino acids. From germline, CDR1 is PRHDT and CDR2 FYEKMQ (reference sequence). V was cut by 5 bases and J by 4 bases, with 17 bases left in between. The CDR3 nucleotides read TGTGCCAGCAGCCGGAGGGAGGCAGGCGGCACTGAAGCTTTCTTT. This sequence encodes CASSRREAGGTEAFF.

This clone was counted ten times or more. Other DNA sequences in the sample encode the same CDR3. This chain uses TRBV14 with TRBJ1-2; D gene unclear. CDR1 and CDR2 (germline): SGHDN, FVKESK. V lost 1 base and J 7 bases, leaving 7 bases between the germline ends. CDR3 length: 12 residues. The CDR3 sequence is CASSQAERGYTF. DNA of the CDR3: TGTGCCAGCAGCCAAGCCGAGCGTGGCTACACCTTC.

J is TRBJ2-3 and V is TRBV5-1; D gene unclear. The length of the CDR3 is 14 residues. The germline V gene has CDR1 SGHRS and CDR2 YFSETQ. The V end lost 1 base, the J end lost 6 bases, and 12 bases lay between the germline ends. The CDR3 spells CASSLLGFQDTQYF. The CDR3 bases are TGCGCCAGCAGCTTGTTGGGCTTCCAGGATACGCAGTATTTT.

The chain joins TRBV5-4 to TRBJ2-3, with TRBD2 identical over 7 bases. The CDR3 extends over 15 amino acids. Trimming at V came to 4 bases and at J to 2 bases, leaving 7 bases not matched to a gene. Germline V gene data show CDR1 as SGHNT and CDR2 as YYREEE (reference sequence). CDR3 protein: CASSPNLAVTDTQYF. Here the CDR3 DNA reads TGTGCCAGCAGCCCGAACCTAGCGGTCACAGATACGCAGTATTTT.

CDR3 nucleotides: TGTGCCAGCAGCTTATTGGTGGGGACAGGCAACGAGCAGTACTTC. Protein: CASSLLVGTGNEQYF. J is TRBJ2-7 and V is TRBV11-2; 8 nucleotides match TRBD1. V lost 2 bases and J lost 5; bases outside the gene matches: 8. CDR3 length: 15 residues. Germline V CDR1 and CDR2: SGHAT, FQNNGV.

This clone came up a few times. This chain links TRBV27 with TRBJ1-1; 8 nucleotides agree with TRBD1. This CDR3 spans 15 amino acids. CDR1 is MNHEY, CDR2 SMNVEV, per germline (reference sequence). The J segment lost 7 bases and the V segment lost 0 bases, leaving 7 bases of the junction unmatched. CDR3 sequence reads: CASSLSQGARFEAFF. Here the CDR3 DNA reads TGTGCCAGCAGTTTATCGCAGGGGGCGAGGTTTGAAGCTTTCTTT.

V gene TRBV7-8 combines with J gene TRBJ1-5; D gene unclear. The CDR3 spans 12 residues. Trimming left V 5 bases short and J 9 bases short, with 11 bases between. Germline lookup yields CDR1 SGHVS and CDR2 FQNEAQ. CDR3 amino acids: CASSHQEGPQHF. The CDR3 DNA reads as TGTGCCAGCAGCCACCAGGAGGGGCCCCAGCATTTT.

The sample holds many counts of this clone. The rearrangement links TRBV19 to TRBJ1-5; 8 bases are a match to TRBD1. This CDR3 has 15 amino acids. Germline V CDR1 and CDR2: LNHDA, SQIVND (reference sequence). The V gene end was trimmed by 6 bases and the J gene end by 1 base; junction bases not matched to a gene: 5. CDR3 sequence reads: CASRRQGQSNQPQHF. The CDR3 bases are TGTGCCAGTAGGAGACAGGGGCAAAGCAATCAGCCCCAGCATTTT.

This clone was seen a handful of times. Additional DNA sequences in this sample encode the identical CDR3. This chain joins TRBV7-9 and TRBJ2-6; D unclear. CDR1 and CDR2 (germline): SEHNR, FQNEAQ (reference sequence). V shed 0 bases and J shed 0 bases, with 3 bases lying between them. The CDR3 has 15 amino acids. The CDR3: CASSLALSGANVLTF. CDR3 nucleotide sequence: TGTGCCAGCAGCTTAGCACTCTCTGGGGCCAACGTCCTGACTTTC.

Only a few counts were recorded for this clone. The J gene is TRBJ2-2, the V gene TRBV9; D is uncertain. The length of the CDR3 is 14 residues. V was trimmed by 0 bases and J by 4 bases, leaving 7 bases between them. Germline CDR1 reads SGDLS; CDR2 reads YYNGEE. The CDR3 DNA follows: TGTGCCAGCAGCGTAGCCCTCGCCACCGGGGAGCTGTTTTTT. It yields the protein CASSVALATGELFF. The full variable domain, completed using reference TRBV9 and TRBJ2-2, is DSGVTQTPKHLITATGQRVTLRCSPRSGDLSVYWYQQSLDQGLQFLIQYYNGEERAKGNILERFSAQQFPDLHSELNLSSLELGDSALYFCASSVALATGELFFGEGSRLTVL.

In this sample, this clone turned up a few times. V is TRBV30 and J is TRBJ2-3; a possible D gene is TRBD2 (6 bases). The CDR3 is 11 amino acids. V lost 4 bases, J lost 11 bases, and 13 bases lay in between. In germline, CDR1 is GTSNPN, CDR2 SVGIG (reference sequence). This CDR3 is CAWTPGRKQYF. The CDR3 DNA is TGTGCCTGGACCCCCGGGAGAAAGCAGTATTTT.

The sample holds a few counts of this clone. Other DNA sequences in this specimen translate into the identical CDR3. The CDR3 DNA is TGTGCCAGCAGCTCAGGGACGAACACTGAAGCTTTCTTT. The encoded protein is CASSSGTNTEAFF. J is TRBJ1-1 and V is TRBV7-2, with a weak D call TRBD1 (5 bases). Germline values: CDR1 SGHTA, CDR2 FQGNSA. Between the trimmed V and J ends, which lost 4 bases and 1 base, there was a span of 7 bases. The CDR3 contains 13 residues. Filled out from reference TRBV7-2 and TRBJ1-1, the complete variable domain reads GAGVSQSPSNKVTEKGKDVELRCDPISGHTALYWYRQSLGQGLEFLIYFQGNSAPDKSGLPSDRFSAERTGGSVSTLTIQRTQQEDSAVYLCASSSGTNTEAFFGQGTRLTVV.

This clone was recorded a few times. This sequence joins TRBV27 and TRBJ1-5; 8 bases map to TRBD1. Per germline, CDR1 MNHEY and CDR2 SMNVEV (reference sequence). This CDR3 spans 19 amino acids. J was trimmed by 0 bases and V by 4 bases; bases with no gene match: 14. CDR3 in DNA: TGTGCCAGCAGTTCGATTGTCGGGACAGGCCCCTATAGCAATCAGCCCCAGCATTTT. Protein sequence: CASSSIVGTGPYSNQPQHF.

This clone occurred many times. This chain joins TRBV5-8 and TRBJ2-1; D gene unclear. V lost 6 bases, J lost 9 bases, and 16 bases lay in between. Per the germline V gene, CDR1 is SGHTS and CDR2 is YDEGEE. The CDR3 loop spans 13 amino acids. CDR3 nucleotides: TGTGCCAGCAACCTCGACCGGTATGGTGAGCAGTTCTTC. Translated, it gives CASNLDRYGEQFF.

This clone turned up a few times. This chain connects TRBV4-2 to TRBJ2-5; maybe TRBD2 (5 bases). Trimming shortened V by 6 bases and J by 0 bases, and 17 bases separated the two germline ends. Germline CDR1 and CDR2: LGHNA and YNFKEQ. The CDR3 runs to 16 residues. In nucleotides, the CDR3 is TGTGCCAGCAGTCATGGAGGTTCACTGTACCAAGAGACCCAGTACTTC. Translating gives CASSHGGSLYQETQYF.

This clone has just a few counts. The chain uses TRBV6-1 and TRBJ1-5; D might be TRBD1 (5 bases). V lost 4 bases, J lost 0 bases, and 19 bases lay in between. Per germline, CDR1 MNHNS and CDR2 SASEGT. The CDR3 extends over 18 amino acids. CDR3 coding DNA: TGTGCCAGCAGTGGAGACAGATTGGGGGTTTATAGCAATCAGCCCCAGCATTTT. Its protein product is CASSGDRLGVYSNQPQHF.

This clone showed up just a few times. The V gene is TRBV7-8, the J gene TRBJ2-7, with TRBD1 matching 8 bases. The CDR3 totals 16 residues. The V and J ends lost 0 bases and 3 bases, in that order; junction bases with no gene match: 7. The germline gives CDR1 SGHVS, CDR2 FQNEAQ. The CDR3 protein is CASSLATRTGHYEQYF. In DNA, the CDR3 is TGTGCCAGCAGCTTAGCGACCAGGACAGGGCACTACGAGCAGTACTTC. The full variable domain, in which reference TRBV7-8 and TRBJ2-7 provide the parts outside the CDR3, is GAGVSQSPRYKVAKRGQDVALRCDPISGHVSLFWYQQALGQGPEFLTYFQNEAQLDKSGLPSDRFFAERPEGSVSTLKIQRTQQEDSAVYLCASSLATRTGHYEQYFGPGTRLTVT.

Only a few counts were recorded for this clone. This rearrangement joins TRBV9 to TRBJ1-1; no clear D gene. Germline V gene data show CDR1 as SGDLS and CDR2 as YYNGEE. V was pared by 0 bases and J by 4 bases, with 13 bases between. This CDR3 is built from 15 residues. The CDR3 region is CASSVGTGFGTEAFF. CDR3 DNA: TGTGCCAGCAGCGTAGGTACCGGTTTCGGCACTGAAGCTTTCTTT. The full variable domain, with the rest looked up from reference TRBV9 and TRBJ1-1, is DSGVTQTPKHLITATGQRVTLRCSPRSGDLSVYWYQQSLDQGLQFLIQYYNGEERAKGNILERFSAQQFPDLHSELNLSSLELGDSALYFCASSVGTGFGTEAFFGQGTRLTVV.

The gene calls are TRBV4-3 and TRBJ1-3; D uncertain. Trimming took off 6 bases at V and 6 bases at J, with 6 bases between the two ends. Germline CDR1 reads LGHNA; CDR2 reads YSLEER. This CDR3 comprises 11 residues. Here the CDR3 DNA reads TGCGCCAGCAGTACATCAAACACCATATATTTT. This encodes CASSTSNTIYF.

This clone was observed at least ten times. The chain employs TRBV16 and TRBJ2-3, with D possibly matching TRBD2 (5 bases). The germline CDR1 and CDR2 sequences are KGHSY and FQNENV. Trimming removed 2 bases at V and 9 bases at J, with 9 bases between. The CDR3 covers 12 residues. Written as DNA, the CDR3 is TGTGCCAGCAGCCAACGGGGTGTGACGCAGTATTTT. This codes for CASSQRGVTQYF.